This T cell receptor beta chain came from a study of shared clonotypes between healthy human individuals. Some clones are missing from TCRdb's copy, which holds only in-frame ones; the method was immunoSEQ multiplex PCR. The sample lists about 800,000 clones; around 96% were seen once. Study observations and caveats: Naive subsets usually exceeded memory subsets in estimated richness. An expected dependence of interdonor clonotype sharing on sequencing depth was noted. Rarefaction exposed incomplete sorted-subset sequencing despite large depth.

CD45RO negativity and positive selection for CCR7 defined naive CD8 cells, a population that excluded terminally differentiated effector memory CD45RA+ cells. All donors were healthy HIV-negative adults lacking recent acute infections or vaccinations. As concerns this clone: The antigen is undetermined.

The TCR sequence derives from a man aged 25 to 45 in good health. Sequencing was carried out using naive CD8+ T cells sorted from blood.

CDR3 amino acids: CASSLWTVSDTQYF. The CDR3 region has the DNA TGTGCCAGCAGCTTGTGGACGGTTTCGGATACGCAGTATTTT. The V gene is TRBV5-6, the J gene TRBJ2-3; unclear D gene. Germline CDR1 SGHDT, CDR2 YYEEEE. CDR3 length: 14 amino acids. The V gene lost 1 base and the J gene lost 6 bases, with 12 bases spanning the gap.